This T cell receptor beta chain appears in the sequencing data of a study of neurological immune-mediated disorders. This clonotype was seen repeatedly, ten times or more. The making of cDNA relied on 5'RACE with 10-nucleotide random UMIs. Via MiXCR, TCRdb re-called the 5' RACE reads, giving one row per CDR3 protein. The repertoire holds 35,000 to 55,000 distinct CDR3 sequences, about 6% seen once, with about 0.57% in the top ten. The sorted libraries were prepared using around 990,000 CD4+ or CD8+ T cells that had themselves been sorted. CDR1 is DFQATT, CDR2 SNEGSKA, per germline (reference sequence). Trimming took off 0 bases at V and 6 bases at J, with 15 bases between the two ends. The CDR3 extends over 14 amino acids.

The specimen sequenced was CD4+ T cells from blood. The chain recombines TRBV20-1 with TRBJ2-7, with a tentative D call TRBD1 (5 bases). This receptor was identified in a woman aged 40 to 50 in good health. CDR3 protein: CSARDPSQGAEQYF. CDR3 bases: TGCAGTGCTAGAGATCCATCCCAGGGCGCCGAGCAGTACTTC.